This T cell receptor (beta chain) was found in a study of shared T cell receptors in the human thymus (dated by TCRdb to about 2021). At the level of the whole study: The study examined how the human thymus generates shared, self-reactive T-cell receptor alpha chains.

V loses 8 bases of germline sequence and J loses 3 bases, and the interval between the two ends is 16 bases. The CDR3 numbers 14 residues from cysteine through phenylalanine. Of all the DNA, just the CDR3 is kept, 42 bases in frame from base 1. From the germline V gene, CDR1 is SNHLY and CDR2 is FYNNEI. Remarks on this clone: Its specific antigen is unknown. One base away there is no much larger clone; base qualities are not given.

Libraries were made using the immunoSEQ multiplex PCR assay. Imported from immuneACCESS, the table was reduced by TCRdb to in-frame sequences with V and J called. These copies leave out some clones; in studies compared against another copy, an unresolved V gene accounts for under half, and the cause of the remainder is not known. The sample data list more than 300,000 clones, and about 95% of these were observed just once. The leading ten clones occupy roughly 0.02% of the sample. Sequencing input: thymocytes. The chain employs TRBV2 and TRBJ1-1; too little of a D gene remains to name it. The source of this sequence is a human donor. This receptor carries the CDR3 CASRRVVTDTEAFF. The nucleotide sequence reads as follows: TGTGCCAGCCGTAGGGTCGTAACGGACACTGAAGCTTTCTTT.